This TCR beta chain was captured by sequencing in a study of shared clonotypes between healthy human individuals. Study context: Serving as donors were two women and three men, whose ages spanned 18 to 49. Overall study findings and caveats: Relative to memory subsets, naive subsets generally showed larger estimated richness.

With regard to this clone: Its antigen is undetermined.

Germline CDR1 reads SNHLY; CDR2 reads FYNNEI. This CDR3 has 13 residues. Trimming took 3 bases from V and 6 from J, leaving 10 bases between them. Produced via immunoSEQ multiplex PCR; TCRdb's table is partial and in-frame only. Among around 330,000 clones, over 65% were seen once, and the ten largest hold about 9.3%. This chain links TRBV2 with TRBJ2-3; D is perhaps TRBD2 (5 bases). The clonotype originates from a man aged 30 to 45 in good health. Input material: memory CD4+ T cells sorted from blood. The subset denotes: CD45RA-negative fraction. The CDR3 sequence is CASSDAAADTQYF. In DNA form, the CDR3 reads TGTGCCAGCAGTGACGCAGCGGCGGATACGCAGTATTTT. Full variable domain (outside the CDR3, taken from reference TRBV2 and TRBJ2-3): EPEVTQTPSHQVTQMGQEVILRCVPISNHLYFYWYRQILGQKVEFLVSFYNNEISEKSEIFDDQFSVERPDGSNFTLKIRSTKLEDSAMYFCASSDAAADTQYFGPGTRLTVL.